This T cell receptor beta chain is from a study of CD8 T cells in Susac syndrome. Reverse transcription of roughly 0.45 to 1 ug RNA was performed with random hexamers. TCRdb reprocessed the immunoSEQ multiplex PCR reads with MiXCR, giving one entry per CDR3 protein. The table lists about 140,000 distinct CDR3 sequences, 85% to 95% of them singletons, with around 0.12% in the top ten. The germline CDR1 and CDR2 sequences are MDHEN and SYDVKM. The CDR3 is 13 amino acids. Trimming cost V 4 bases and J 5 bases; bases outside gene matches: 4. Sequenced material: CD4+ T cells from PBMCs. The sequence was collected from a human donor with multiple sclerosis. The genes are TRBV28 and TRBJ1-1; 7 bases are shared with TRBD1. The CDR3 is CASSWRGRTEAFF. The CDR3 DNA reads TGTGCCAGCAGTTGGAGGGGGCGAACTGAAGCTTTCTTT.